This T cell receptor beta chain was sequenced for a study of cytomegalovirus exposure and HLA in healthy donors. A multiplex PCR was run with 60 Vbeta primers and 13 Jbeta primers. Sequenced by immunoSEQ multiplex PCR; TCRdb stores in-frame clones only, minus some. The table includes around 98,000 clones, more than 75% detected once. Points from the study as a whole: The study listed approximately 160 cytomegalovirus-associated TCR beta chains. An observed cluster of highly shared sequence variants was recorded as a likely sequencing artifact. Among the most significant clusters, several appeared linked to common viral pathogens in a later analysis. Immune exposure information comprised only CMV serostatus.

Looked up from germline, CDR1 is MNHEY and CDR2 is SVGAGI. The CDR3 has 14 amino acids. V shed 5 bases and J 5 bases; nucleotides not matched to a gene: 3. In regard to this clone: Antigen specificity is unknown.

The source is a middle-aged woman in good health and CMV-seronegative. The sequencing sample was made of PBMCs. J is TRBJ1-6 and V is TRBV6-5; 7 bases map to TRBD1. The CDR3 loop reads CASSGTADNSPLHF. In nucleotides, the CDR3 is TGTGCCAGCAGTGGGACAGCGGATAATTCACCCCTCCACTTT.